Below, 24 T cell receptor beta chains from the same sample are listed, as sequenced in a study of identifying expanded T cells in peripheral blood. The data were produced by immunoSEQ multiplex PCR, yet TCRdb's version contains in-frame clones alone and is incomplete. The sample lists over 90,000 clones, 70% to 90% occurring once. The material sequenced was blood. The receptors come from a person between 18 and 70 years old in good health.

The rearrangement joins TRBV5-5 to TRBJ1-5; no reliable D call. Germline CDR1 and CDR2: SGHKS and YYEKEE (reference sequence). The CDR3 is 16 residues long. Trimming took off 0 bases at V and 7 bases at J, with 17 bases between the two ends. This chain's CDR3 is CASSLDVGGVGQPQHF. The CDR3 DNA follows: TGTGCCAGCAGCTTGGACGTCGGTGGGGTAGGACAGCCCCAGCATTTT. The entire variable domain, with the rest obtained from reference TRBV5-5 and TRBJ1-5, is as follows: DAGVTQSPTHLIKTRGQQVTLRCSPISGHKSVSWYQQVLGQGPQFIFQYYEKEERGRGNFPDRFSARQFPNYSSELNVNALLLGDSALYLCASSLDVGGVGQPQHFGDGTRLSIL.

The rearrangement links TRBV28 to TRBJ1-4; the match to TRBD1 covers 7 bases. V was clipped by 6 bases and J by 4 bases; unmatched bases: 5. CDR3 length: 14 residues. Germline V gene data show CDR1 as MDHEN and CDR2 as SYDVKM. The CDR3 sequence: CASSPGQLNEKLFF. The CDR3 DNA reads as TGTGCCAGCAGCCCGGGACAGCTTAATGAAAAACTGTTTTTT.

This chain links TRBV4-3 with TRBJ2-1, with a possible D match to TRBD2 (6 bases). The V gene lost 1 base and the J gene lost 4 bases, with 11 bases spanning the gap. The CDR3 loop spans 15 amino acids. Germline V CDR1 and CDR2: LGHNA, YSLEER. This CDR3 is CASSQAQDYYNEQFF. The DNA for the CDR3 is TGCGCCAGCAGCCAAGCACAGGACTATTACAATGAGCAGTTCTTC.

The J gene is TRBJ2-3, the V gene TRBV6-5, with D perhaps matching TRBD2 (5 bases). From germline, CDR1 is MNHEY and CDR2 SVGAGI. Trimming took 0 bases from V and 7 from J, leaving 14 bases between them. The CDR3 runs to 15 residues. CDR3 sequence reads: CASSYSGDVLNTQYF. Written as DNA, the CDR3 is TGTGCCAGCAGTTACTCCGGGGATGTCCTAAATACGCAGTATTTT.

The chain recombines TRBV7-9 with TRBJ2-1; D is perhaps TRBD1 (6 bases). The CDR3 has 15 residues. Looked up from germline, CDR1 is SEHNR and CDR2 is FQNEAQ (reference sequence). Trimming removed 4 bases at V and 6 bases at J, with 16 bases between. The CDR3 region is CASSSRDNPLNEQFF. The CDR3 DNA is TGTGCCAGCAGCTCGAGGGACAACCCCCTCAATGAGCAGTTCTTC.

This clone is judged medium-sized. The genes are TRBV6-6 and TRBJ2-1; 8 positions agree with TRBD2. Germline CDR1 is MNHNY and CDR2 is SVGAGI (reference sequence). Losses at the gene ends were 8 bases for V and 4 bases for J; bases not matched to a gene: 4. CDR3 length: 13 amino acids. The CDR3 DNA is TGTGCCAGCGATAGCGGGAATTACAATGAGCAGTTCTTC. Translated: CASDSGNYNEQFF.

The genes are TRBV7-2 and TRBJ2-1; tentatively, D is TRBD2 (7 bases). The CDR3 covers 15 residues. The V end lost 1 base, the J end lost 7 bases, and 14 bases lay between the germline ends. The germline gives CDR1 SGHTA, CDR2 FQGNSA. CDR3 DNA: TGTGCCAGCAGCTTAGTTCGGGGGGCGCGTAATGAGCAGTTCTTC. It translates to CASSLVRGARNEQFF.

J is TRBJ2-7 and V is TRBV7-6; possibly TRBD1 or TRBD2 for D (5 bases each). Trimming stripped 1 base from V and 5 bases from J, with 6 bases between. The germline V gene encodes CDR1 SGHVS and CDR2 FNYEAQ. The CDR3 runs 12 residues. CDR3 coding DNA: TGTGCCAGCAGCTTAGGAGGGGACGAGCAGTACTTC. As protein: CASSLGGDEQYF. Variable domain in full (rest from reference TRBV7-6 and TRBJ2-7): GAGVSQSPRYKVTKRGQDVALRCDPISGHVSLYWYRQALGQGPEFLTYFNYEAQQDKSGLPNDRFSAERPEGSISTLTIQRTEQRDSAMYRCASSLGGDEQYFGPGTRLTVT.

This chain's CDR3 is CASSEGGALGYNEQFF. The CDR3 coding sequence is TGTGCCAGCAGTGAAGGGGGGGCTTTGGGATACAATGAGCAGTTCTTC. The V and J genes are TRBV6-1 and TRBJ2-1; D is tentatively TRBD1 or TRBD2 (6 bases each). V was pared by 1 base and J by 4 bases, with 14 bases between. The CDR3 sequence is 16 residues long. Germline V gene lookup returns CDR1 MNHNS and CDR2 SASEGT.

V and J are TRBV6-5 and TRBJ1-5; D gene ambiguous. This CDR3 is 13 amino acids long. Germline CDR1 reads MNHEY; CDR2 reads SVGAGI. Trimming removed 4 bases at V and 4 bases at J, with 8 bases between. Here the CDR3 reads CASSWQENQPQHF. CDR3 DNA sequence: TGTGCCAGCAGTTGGCAGGAGAATCAGCCCCAGCATTTT.

The chain is built from TRBV9 and TRBJ2-1; D may be TRBD2 (5 bases). V lost 0 bases to trimming and J lost 7 bases, with 17 bases between them. Germline V gene data show CDR1 as SGDLS and CDR2 as YYNGEE. The CDR3 extends over 16 amino acids. CDR3 sequence reads: CASSVGEVLRRNEQFF. For the CDR3, the DNA is TGTGCCAGCAGCGTAGGTGAAGTGCTCAGGAGGAATGAGCAGTTCTTC.

In its sample, this clone was seen once. The chain joins TRBV12-5 to TRBJ2-1, with D unresolved. This CDR3 comprises 13 residues. Trimming cost V 1 base and J 5 bases, with 6 bases left between them. Germline V lookup: CDR1 LGHNT, CDR2 FRNRAP. CDR3 bases: TGTGCTAGTGGTTTGGACACCCACAATGAGCAGTTCTTC. It specifies CASGLDTHNEQFF.

This clone was picked up one time. The V and J genes are TRBV11-1 and TRBJ1-1; TRBD1 aligns across 8 bases. The CDR3 contains 15 residues. The germline V gene encodes CDR1 SGHAT and CDR2 FQDESV (reference sequence). With V trimmed by 1 base and J by 10 bases, 11 bases remained unmatched. The CDR3 here is CASSLGQGFRTGAFF. CDR3 sequence (DNA): TGTGCCAGCAGCTTAGGACAGGGGTTCCGAACCGGAGCTTTCTTT.

V is TRBV7-3 and J is TRBJ2-5, with D tentatively TRBD1 (5 bases). V was clipped by 2 bases and J by 5 bases, with 9 bases between them. Germline V CDR1 and CDR2: SGHTA, FQGTGA. The CDR3 extends over 13 amino acids. The CDR3 sequence: CASSLAGSETQYF. CDR3 bases: TGTGCCAGCAGCTTAGCAGGGTCGGAGACCCAGTACTTC.

The chain uses TRBV7-2 and TRBJ2-3; perhaps D is TRBD1 or TRBD2 (5 bases each). Trimming removed 4 bases from V and 4 bases from J, with 9 bases in between. From germline, CDR1 is SGHTA and CDR2 FQGNSA. The CDR3 is made up of 13 amino acids. The CDR3 sequence is CASSSRGSDTQYF. CDR3 nucleotides: TGTGCCAGCAGCTCTCGGGGCTCAGATACGCAGTATTTT.

The chain links TRBV28 to TRBJ2-7; D gene unclear. This CDR3 is 16 amino acids long. CDR1 is MDHEN and CDR2 is SYDVKM in the germline V gene. The germline V and J ends were trimmed by 2 bases and 2 bases, with 16 bases remaining between them. The CDR3 loop reads CASSLGPRRGTYEQYF. The CDR3 coding sequence is TGTGCCAGCAGTTTAGGCCCGAGGAGAGGCACCTACGAGCAGTACTTC. The full variable domain, completed using reference TRBV28 and TRBJ2-7, is DVKVTQSSRYLVKRTGEKVFLECVQDMDHENMFWYRQDPGLGLRLIYFSYDVKMKEKGDIPEGYSVSREKKERFSLILESASTNQTSMYLCASSLGPRRGTYEQYFGPGTRLTVT.

The V call is TRBV5-4, the J call TRBJ1-1; 7 positions match TRBD1. From germline, CDR1 is SGHNT and CDR2 YYREEE (reference sequence). The CDR3 extends over 15 amino acids. V gave up 4 bases and J gave up 4 bases; unmatched junction bases: 10. The CDR3 loop reads CASSRDREGTTEAFF. The CDR3 DNA reads as TGTGCCAGCAGCCGTGACAGGGAGGGGACCACTGAAGCTTTCTTT.

The chain recombines TRBV5-1 with TRBJ2-1; 9 positions match TRBD1. Germline loops: CDR1 SGHRS, CDR2 YFSETQ. The J segment lost 9 bases and the V segment lost 4 bases, leaving 11 bases of the junction unmatched. The CDR3 totals 15 residues. CDR3 sequence: CASSPVPGQGFEQFF. Written as DNA, the CDR3 is TGCGCCAGCAGCCCTGTCCCGGGACAGGGTTTTGAGCAGTTCTTC.

The gene calls are TRBV6-5 and TRBJ2-1; 10 bases align to TRBD2. V lost 4 bases and J lost 0; bases outside the gene matches: 3. The CDR3 loop spans 16 amino acids. The V gene's germline CDR1 is MNHEY and CDR2 SVGAGI. The DNA of the CDR3 is TGTGCCAGCAGTTCTTTAGCGGGGGGCTCCTACAATGAGCAGTTCTTC. Protein: CASSSLAGGSYNEQFF.

J is TRBJ2-2 and V is TRBV4-1, with 11 nucleotides matching TRBD2. The CDR3 loop spans 17 amino acids. V dropped 3 bases and J dropped 6; count of bases not matched to a gene: 9. Germline V CDR1 and CDR2: MGHRA, YSYEKL. CDR3 sequence: CASSQELAGALPGELFF. The CDR3 DNA reads as TGCGCCAGCAGCCAGGAACTAGCGGGAGCGCTTCCCGGGGAGCTGTTTTTT.

The genes are TRBV5-1 and TRBJ2-7; 10 positions agree with TRBD2. The ends lost 1 base at V and 5 bases at J; junction bases unmatched: 3. This CDR3 comprises 14 residues. Germline V gives CDR1 SGHRS, CDR2 YFSETQ. The CDR3 sequence: CASSLSGRADEQYF. The CDR3 DNA is TGCGCCAGCAGCTTGAGCGGGAGGGCGGACGAGCAGTACTTC. The full variable domain, completed using reference TRBV5-1 and TRBJ2-7, is KAGVTQTPRYLIKTRGQQVTLSCSPISGHRSVSWYQQTPGQGLQFLFEYFSETQRNKGNFPGRFSGRQFSNSRSEMNVSTLELGDSALYLCASSLSGRADEQYFGPGTRLTVT.

This chain connects TRBV21-1 to TRBJ1-4; TRBD1 was called by the table and not checked on the DNA. TRBV21-1 is reported as a pseudogene. This CDR3 spans 15 amino acids. For the CDR3, the DNA is TGTGCCAGCAGCAAACGAGGACAGGCGGGTGAAAAACTGTTTTTT. This sequence encodes CASSKRGQAGEKLFF.

CDR3 DNA sequence: TGTGCCAGCAGCGTAGAGTTAACCCTAGATAGCTCCTACAATGAGCAGTTCTTC. It translates to CASSVELTLDSSYNEQFF. The chain combines TRBV9 with TRBJ2-1; D is unclear. V dropped 0 bases and J dropped 0 bases, with 16 bases sitting between them. From germline, CDR1 is SGDLS and CDR2 YYNGEE. CDR3 length: 18 residues.

The gene calls are TRBV7-9 and TRBJ2-1; TRBD2 matches 7 bases. The germline V gene has CDR1 SEHNR and CDR2 FQNEAQ (reference sequence). The CDR3 is made up of 13 amino acids. After removal of 8 bases from V and 4 bases from J, the junction contained 5 bases not matched to a gene. Here the CDR3 reads CASSTGGYNEQFF. Here the CDR3 DNA reads TGTGCCAGCTCGACGGGGGGTTACAATGAGCAGTTCTTC.